This T cell receptor beta chain was found in a study of CD8 T cells in ankylosing spondylitis (dated by TCRdb to between 2016 and 2019). Turning to the overall study: The study profiled T cell receptor beta repertoires in healthy donors and ankylosing spondylitis patients to find disease-linked TCR variants. Samples of peripheral blood were taken, and for ankylosing spondylitis patients, synovial fluid was collected as well. The whole study cohort included roughly 110 healthy donors and 20 to 30 ankylosing spondylitis patients.

Turning to this clonotype: It has no known antigen specificity. Base qualities are not at hand, and no much larger clone is one base apart.

General study outcomes and caveats: A TCR beta motif made up of about eight highly homologous amino acid variants appeared to be characteristic of blood from ankylosing spondylitis patients. The disease-linked clones had a CD8+ phenotype and were found at relatively low frequencies in peripheral blood. Some TCR beta motif variants had previously been reported in synovial fluid and blood of reactive arthritis patients, which suggested common disease-initiation mechanisms. The disease-linked clones were reported to be significantly enriched in matched synovial fluid samples from ankylosing spondylitis patients.

Data came from an Illumina HiSeq 2500. Quantitative 5'-RACE with molecular barcodes was the method used to prepare the TCR beta libraries. The paper's processing steps were these. A new computational method based on a probabilistic model of VDJ rearrangement was used to identify disease-linked TCR variants. TCRdb trimmed the raw reads at Q25, called clones with MiXCR and kept productive beta chains. Rows are combined by CDR3 protein, so each entry shows the most common genes and DNA. These V and J calls derive from TCRdb rather than the authors' analysis. The sample records approximately 110,000 distinct CDR3 sequences, 24% of which are singletons. The ten biggest clones cover about 12% of the sample. The germline V gene yields SGDLS for CDR1 and YYNGEE for CDR2. The junction shows trimming of 0 bases on V and 7 bases on J, plus 5 bases between the germline ends. From cysteine to phenylalanine, the CDR3 is 12 amino acids long. The retained sequence is limited to the CDR3, 36 bases, with the frame set at the first base.

Synovial fluid samples were paired with blood samples taken from the same ankylosing spondylitis patients. Sequencing was carried out using synovial fluid, either unsorted or a sorted T cell fraction (not recorded which). This clonotype originated in a male donor with ankylosing spondylitis. The V gene is TRBV9 and the J gene is TRBJ2-1; no D gene call is confident. The DNA sequence is given as TGTGCCAGCAGCGTAGAAAGGAATGAGCAGTTCTTC. Protein translation: CASSVERNEQFF.